The following is a TCR beta chain sequence with its context. The antigen is undetermined. Assay: immunoSEQ multiplex PCR; the TCRdb copy retains only in-frame clones and omits some. Among roughly 85,000 clones listed, around 84% were seen once. This sample is drawn from a study of glioma-infiltrating T cells after dendritic cell vaccination. Background on the study: Samples are from glioblastoma patients in Phase I and II dendritic cell vaccine trials. Study-wide points: Only a small number of patients had complete blood and tumor samples.

Time point noted: after dendritic cell vaccination, including at tumor progression/relapse. The germline V gene encodes CDR1 SGHRS and CDR2 YFSETQ. This CDR3 has 15 amino acids. V was pared by 0 bases and J by 6 bases, with 13 bases between. This sequence joins TRBV5-1 and TRBJ2-1; D unresolved. The input for sequencing was blood, taken after dendritic cell vaccination. This receptor was obtained from a human donor with glioblastoma. The CDR3 here is CASSLGQPGFNEQFF. In DNA, the CDR3 is TGCGCCAGCAGCTTGGGGCAGCCGGGTTTCAATGAGCAGTTCTTC.